Listed below are T cell receptor beta chains from one sample, sequenced in a study of response to subunit inactivated influenza vaccine. In TCRdb, the RT-PCR reads were re-called with MiXCR into one record per CDR3 protein. This repertoire shows some 640,000 distinct CDR3 sequences, 14% found once; its top ten account for around 6.5%. Sequenced here: PBMCs from blood, sampled around 15 days before vaccination. These receptors originate from a man in his forties or fifties who received an inactivated influenza vaccine. The CDR3 runs from the conserved cysteine through the conserved F or W. Each record gives: D gene, V gene, J gene, clone size, CDR3 protein, CDR3 DNA. A D gene is named only where the DNA matches it firmly. Expanded clones are given a class, and other clones once, few, many or no size at all.

>TRBD1|TRBV27|TRBJ1-5|.
CASSLLGQGDNQPQHF
TGTGCCAGCAGTCTCCTGGGACAGGGAGACAATCAGCCCCAGCATTTT
>.|TRBV5-1|TRBJ2-1|many
CASSLDHGSSYNEQFF
TGCGCCAGCAGCTTGGATCACGGGAGCTCCTACAATGAGCAGTTCTTC
>.|TRBV6-6|TRBJ2-7|.
CASSYDRYKQYF
TGTGCCAGCAGTTACGACCGGTACAAGCAGTACTTC
>TRBD1|TRBV20-1|TRBJ2-2|.
CSASRTGGSGELFF
TGCAGTGCTAGTCGAACAGGGGGAAGCGGGGAGCTGTTTTTT
>.|TRBV7-7|TRBJ2-1|few
CASSLGESSYNEQFF
TGTGCCAGCAGCTTAGGCGAGAGCTCCTACAATGAGCAGTTCTTC
>.|TRBV7-9|TRBJ1-1|.
CASSRGQSLEAFF
TGTGCCAGCAGCCGTGGACAGTCGTTAGAAGCTTTCTTT
>TRBD2|TRBV14|TRBJ2-1|many
CASSPGLAGGYDLAGSYNEQFF
TGTGCCAGCAGCCCCGGACTAGCGGGAGGTTATGACCTGGCAGGCTCCTACAATGAGCAGTTCTTC
>.|TRBV5-1|TRBJ1-1|few
CASTGPMNTEAFF
TGCGCCAGCACCGGACCGATGAACACTGAAGCTTTCTTT
>.|TRBV6-2/TRBV6-3|TRBJ1-1|.
CASSYGGPYTEAFF
TGTGCCAGCAGTTACGGAGGACCTTACACTGAAGCTTTCTTT
>TRBD2|TRBV4-1|TRBJ2-5|few
CASSQKLAGVAQYF
TGCGCCAGCAGCCAGAAACTAGCGGGAGTGGCCCAGTACTTC
>.|TRBV5-1|TRBJ2-2|.
CASSLGIGGELFF
TGCGCCAGCAGCTTAGGGATCGGCGGGGAGCTGTTTTTT
>TRBD1|TRBV2|TRBJ2-5|.
CASSENRGQGETQYF
TGTGCCAGCAGTGAAAACAGGGGGCAAGGGGAGACCCAGTACTTC
>TRBD1|TRBV12-3/TRBV12-4|TRBJ1-2|.
CASSSTGGRLSGYTF
TGTGCCAGCAGTTCCACAGGGGGCAGGCTATCTGGCTACACCTTC
>TRBD1|TRBV4-1|TRBJ2-7|many
CASRRQGTNEQYF
TGCGCCAGCAGAAGACAGGGGACGAACGAGCAGTACTTC
>TRBD2|TRBV5-1|TRBJ2-3|.
CASSTAGYTDTQYF
TGCGCCAGCTCCACAGCGGGGTACACAGATACGCAGTATTTT
>TRBD2|TRBV6-5|TRBJ2-7|few
CASSYGSGGPYEQYF
TGTGCCAGCAGTTACGGGTCGGGAGGGCCCTACGAGCAGTACTTC
>TRBD2|TRBV28|TRBJ2-7|few
CATGTSGSFGEQYF
TGTGCCACCGGGACTAGCGGGAGTTTCGGCGAGCAGTACTTC
>.|TRBV20-1|TRBJ2-2|.
CSASRSPGELFF
TGCAGTGCTAGTCGTTCCCCGGGGGAGCTGTTTTTT
>TRBD2|TRBV14|TRBJ2-2|few
CASTSIAGTGELFF
TGTGCCAGCACCAGCATAGCGGGAACCGGGGAGCTGTTTTTT
>TRBD1|TRBV6-1|TRBJ1-1|many
CASSRGLGTEAFF
TGTGCCAGCAGTAGGGGGCTGGGCACTGAAGCTTTCTTT
>TRBD2|TRBV6-2/TRBV6-3|TRBJ2-5|few
CASSDGRITQYF
TGTGCCAGCAGTGACGGGAGGATAACCCAGTACTTC
>.|TRBV6-1|TRBJ2-1|few
CASSIRPGDYNEQFF
TGTGCCAGCAGCATCCGACCCGGAGACTACAATGAGCAGTTCTTC
>.|TRBV9|TRBJ1-2|.
CASSTDWGHGYTF
TGTGCCAGCAGCACCGACTGGGGCCATGGCTACACCTTC
>TRBD1|TRBV7-9|TRBJ2-1|.
CASSPNTGGSYNEQFF
TGTGCCAGCAGCCCTAACACAGGGGGCTCCTACAATGAGCAGTTCTTC
>.|TRBV10-3|TRBJ2-7|few
CAIREGQTYEQYF
TGTGCCATCAGGGAAGGACAGACCTACGAGCAGTACTTC
>TRBD1|TRBV4-1|TRBJ1-2|.
CASSPKASGQSYGYTF
TGCGCCAGCAGCCCTAAGGCTTCGGGACAGTCCTATGGCTACACCTTC
>TRBD1|TRBV29-1|TRBJ2-7|.
CSVRTGERHEQYF
TGCAGCGTCAGGACAGGGGAGCGACACGAGCAGTACTTC
>TRBD1|TRBV25-1|TRBJ2-7|.
CASSQGAWEQYF
TGTGCCAGCAGTCAGGGGGCGTGGGAGCAGTACTTC
>.|TRBV3-1|TRBJ1-5|.
CASSQGLGLWQPQHF
TGTGCCAGCAGCCAAGGCTTGGGCCTCTGGCAGCCCCAGCATTTT
>.|TRBV6-1|TRBJ1-1|.
CASKKTGNTEAFF
TGTGCCAGCAAGAAGACAGGGAACACTGAAGCTTTCTTT
>.|TRBV12-3/TRBV12-4|TRBJ1-1|.
CASSFQSREAFF
TGTGCCAGCAGTTTCCAGTCCCGAGAGGCTTTCTTT
>.|TRBV19|TRBJ1-2|.
CASFRYGYTF
TGTGCCAGTTTTAGGTATGGCTACACCTTC
>.|TRBV7-9|TRBJ2-5|few
CASSAELGTQYF
TGTGCCAGCAGTGCCGAGTTGGGGACCCAGTACTTC
>.|TRBV7-9|TRBJ1-4|few
CASSLQSGTSAKLFF
TGTGCCAGCAGCTTACAATCCGGGACTTCTGCCAAACTGTTTTTT
>.|TRBV5-1|TRBJ2-1|many
CASSVGQGTYNEQFF
TGCGCCAGCAGCGTGGGTCAGGGGACCTACAATGAGCAGTTCTTC
>.|TRBV20-1|TRBJ1-5|.
CSALGRAQPQHF
TGCAGTGCGCTCGGGAGGGCTCAGCCCCAGCATTTT